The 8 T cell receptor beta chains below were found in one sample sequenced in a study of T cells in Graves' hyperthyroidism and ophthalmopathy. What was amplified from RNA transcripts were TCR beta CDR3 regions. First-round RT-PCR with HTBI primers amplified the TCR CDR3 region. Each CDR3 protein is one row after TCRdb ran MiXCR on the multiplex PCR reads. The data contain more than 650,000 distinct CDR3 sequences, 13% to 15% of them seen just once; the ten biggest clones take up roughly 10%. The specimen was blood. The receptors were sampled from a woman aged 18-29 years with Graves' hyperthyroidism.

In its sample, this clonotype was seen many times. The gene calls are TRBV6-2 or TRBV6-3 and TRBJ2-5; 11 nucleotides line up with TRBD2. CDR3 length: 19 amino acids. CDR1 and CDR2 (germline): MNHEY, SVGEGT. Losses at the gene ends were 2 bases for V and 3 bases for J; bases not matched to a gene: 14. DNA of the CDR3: TGTGCCAGCAGTTACGGTATTTTTGGGACTAGCGGAAGCAAAGAGACCCAGTACTTC. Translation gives CASSYGIFGTSGSKETQYF.

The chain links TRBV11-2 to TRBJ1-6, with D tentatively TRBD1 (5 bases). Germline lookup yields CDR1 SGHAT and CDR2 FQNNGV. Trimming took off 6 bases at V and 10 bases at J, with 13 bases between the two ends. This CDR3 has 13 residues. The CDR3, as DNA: TGTGCCAGCAGGTCGGTAGGGGAATCACCCCTCCACTTT. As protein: CASRSVGESPLHF.

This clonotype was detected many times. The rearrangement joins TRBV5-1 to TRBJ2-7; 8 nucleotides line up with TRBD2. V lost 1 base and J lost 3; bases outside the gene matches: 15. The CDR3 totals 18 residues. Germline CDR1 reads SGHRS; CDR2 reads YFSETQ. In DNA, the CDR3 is TGCGCCAGCAGCTTGACCGCGAGCGGGAGATTCGGGATCTACGAGCAGTACTTC. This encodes CASSLTASGRFGIYEQYF.

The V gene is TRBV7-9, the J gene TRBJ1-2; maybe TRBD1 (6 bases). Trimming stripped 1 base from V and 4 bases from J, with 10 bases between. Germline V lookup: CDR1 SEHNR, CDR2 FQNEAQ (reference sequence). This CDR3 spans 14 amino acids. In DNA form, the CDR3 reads TGTGCCAGCAGCTTAGACAGGGCGCTCTATGGCTACACCTTC. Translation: CASSLDRALYGYTF.

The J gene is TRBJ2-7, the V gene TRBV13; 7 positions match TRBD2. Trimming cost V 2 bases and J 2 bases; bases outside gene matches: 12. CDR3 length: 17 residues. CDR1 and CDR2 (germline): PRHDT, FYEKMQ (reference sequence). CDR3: CASSLFGGLAAPYEQYF. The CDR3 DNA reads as TGTGCCAGCAGCTTATTCGGGGGTCTAGCGGCCCCCTACGAGCAGTACTTC.

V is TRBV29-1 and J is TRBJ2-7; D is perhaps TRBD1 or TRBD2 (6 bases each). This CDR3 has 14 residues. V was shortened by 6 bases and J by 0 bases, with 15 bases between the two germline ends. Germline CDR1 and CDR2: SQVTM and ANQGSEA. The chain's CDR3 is CSVGGGRGSYEQYF. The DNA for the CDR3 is TGCAGCGTCGGGGGTGGCAGGGGCTCCTACGAGCAGTACTTC.

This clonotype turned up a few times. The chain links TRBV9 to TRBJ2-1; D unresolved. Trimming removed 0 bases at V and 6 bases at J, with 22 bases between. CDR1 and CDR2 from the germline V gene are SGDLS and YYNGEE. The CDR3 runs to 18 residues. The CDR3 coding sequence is TGTGCCAGCAGCGTAGCACCGTCTGGGAAGGAGAATACCAATGAGCAGTTCTTC. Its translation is CASSVAPSGKENTNEQFF. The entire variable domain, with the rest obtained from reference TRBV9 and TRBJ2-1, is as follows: DSGVTQTPKHLITATGQRVTLRCSPRSGDLSVYWYQQSLDQGLQFLIQYYNGEERAKGNILERFSAQQFPDLHSELNLSSLELGDSALYFCASSVAPSGKENTNEQFFGPGTRLTVL.

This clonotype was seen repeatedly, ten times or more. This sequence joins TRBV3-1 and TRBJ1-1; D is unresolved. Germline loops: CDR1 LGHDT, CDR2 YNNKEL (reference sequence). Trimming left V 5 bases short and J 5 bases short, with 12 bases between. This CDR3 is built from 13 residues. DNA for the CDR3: TGTGCCAGCAGCAGCCGATCAAGGACTGAAGCTTTCTTT. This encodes CASSSRSRTEAFF.